This T cell receptor beta chain was captured by sequencing in a study of blood T cell repertoires in COVID-19. This CDR3 is 14 amino acids long. Germline CDR1 and CDR2: LNHDA and SQIVND (reference sequence). V gave up 9 bases and J gave up 4 bases, with 16 bases separating them. Under the authors' procedure: Counts of nucleated cells, estimated from reference gene primer amplification, were obtained. Here immunoSEQ multiplex PCR was the method, and the copy in TCRdb shows in-frame clones only, minus some. Clonal size and the V and J genes are those of that table, whereas D and trimming came from the DNA. The sample contains 160,000 or so clones, roughly four fifths of which appear only once.

This chain connects TRBV19 to TRBJ1-5, with D possibly being TRBD1 (5 bases). The sequencing sample was made of peripheral blood. This sequence originates from a human donor in a cohort sampled during active COVID-19. CDR3 in DNA: TGTGCCAGCAACCAGGGCAGGGCAAATCAGCCCCAGCATTTT. This sequence encodes CASNQGRANQPQHF.